This is a list of T cell receptor beta chains from one sample in a study of shared clonotypes between healthy human individuals. Produced via immunoSEQ multiplex PCR; TCRdb's table is partial and in-frame only. There are millions of clones in the sample; roughly 94% occur only once, and 0.13% lies in the top ten. What was sequenced was naive CD4+ T cells sorted from blood. These receptors originate from a man aged 18 to 30 in good health. Each CDR3 is given with its conserved first and last residue. The order of the fields is clone size, D gene, V gene, CDR3 length, J gene, CDR3 DNA, CDR3 protein. D genes are given only for firm matches. Clone size is shown for a subset of rows, as once, few, many or a class of expanded clone.

.	.	TRBV18	14	TRBJ1-2	TGTGCCAGCTCACCTTCCATGCCAGGGGAAGGCTACACCTTC	CASSPSMPGEGYTF
once	.	TRBV27	15	TRBJ1-6	TGTGCCAGCAGTCCCGGACAGCTTTATAATTCACCCCTCCACTTT	CASSPGQLYNSPLHF
.	.	TRBV7-2	16	TRBJ1-3	TGTGCCAGCAGCTTAAACCAGGGCCTCTCTGGAAACACCATATATTTT	CASSLNQGLSGNTIYF
.	.	TRBV27	13	TRBJ1-2	TGTGCCAGCAGCTCCCGGGGGGGGTATGGCTACACCTTC	CASSSRGGYGYTF
.	.	TRBV11-2	14	TRBJ2-1	TGTGCCAGCAGCCAAAGGACAGGAGGGCATGAGCAGTTCTTC	CASSQRTGGHEQFF
many	.	TRBV11-3	15	TRBJ2-2	TGTGCCAGCAGCTTTAGCGGCCCGAGCACCGGGGAGCTGTTTTTT	CASSFSGPSTGELFF
.	.	TRBV7-8	12	TRBJ1-5	TGTGCCAGCAGCTTGCCCCTCGGGCCCCAGCATTTT	CASSLPLGPQHF
.	.	TRBV9	14	TRBJ2-5	TGTGCCAGCAGCGTAGAAGGGACACAAGAGACCCAGTACTTC	CASSVEGTQETQYF
.	.	TRBV5-1	14	TRBJ2-7	TGCGCCAGCAGCTTGGGAGCCCGGAGTGACGAGCAGTACTTC	CASSLGARSDEQYF
.	TRBD2	TRBV2	14	TRBJ2-3	TGTGCCAGCAGTGGGACTAGCGGGATCGATACGCAGTATTTT	CASSGTSGIDTQYF
.	TRBD2	TRBV5-4	16	TRBJ2-1	TGTGCCAGCAGCTTGGACGGACTAGCGGAGTACAATGAGCAGTTCTTC	CASSLDGLAEYNEQFF
.	TRBD1	TRBV18	13	TRBJ1-1	TGTGCCAGCTCACCACCGACAGGGACTGAAGCTTTCTTT	CASSPPTGTEAFF
.	TRBD1	TRBV30	13	TRBJ1-2	TGTGCCTGGGTCAGGGGGCAAGTCACTGGCTACACCTTC	CAWVRGQVTGYTF
.	TRBD1	TRBV5-1	16	TRBJ1-2	TGCGCCAGCAGCCCAACAGGACAGGGTTTCTCTTATGGCTACACCTTC	CASSPTGQGFSYGYTF
.	TRBD1	TRBV10-3	15	TRBJ1-1	TGTGCCATCAGTGAAGACAGGGTCATAAACGCTGAAGCTTTCTTT	CAISEDRVINAEAFF
once	.	TRBV28	14	TRBJ1-4	TGTGCCAGCAGTTTTCAGGGGCGGGTCGGAAAACTGTTTTTT	CASSFQGRVGKLFF
.	.	TRBV27	13	TRBJ2-7	TGTGCCAGCAGTTTACAAGTATCCTACGAGCAGTACTTC	CASSLQVSYEQYF
.	.	TRBV10-3	14	TRBJ1-1	TGTGCCATCAGTGCGGGAGGGGGGGTCGGTGAAGCTTTCTTT	CAISAGGGVGEAFF
.	TRBD2	TRBV5-1	16	TRBJ2-2	TGCGCCAGCAGCCTGACTAGCGGGAGGGTCACCGGGGAGCTGTTTTTT	CASSLTSGRVTGELFF
.	.	TRBV4-1	15	TRBJ2-3	TGCGCCAGCAGCCAAGAGGGGTTTAGCACAGATACGCAGTATTTT	CASSQEGFSTDTQYF
once	.	TRBV19	13	TRBJ2-1	TGTGCCAGTAGTATAGGGGCCGGCGATGAGCAGTTCTTC	CASSIGAGDEQFF
.	TRBD1	TRBV5-4	15	TRBJ2-7	TGTGCCAGCAGCAGAACGGACAGGGCCGGCTACGAGCAGTACTTC	CASSRTDRAGYEQYF
once	TRBD2	TRBV9	16	TRBJ2-5	TGTGCCAGCAGCGTAGCAGGACTAGCGGGAGCGGAGACCCAGTACTTC	CASSVAGLAGAETQYF
.	.	TRBV10-3	14	TRBJ2-3	TGTGCCATCAGTGAGAAGACAAGCCCAGATACGCAGTATTTT	CAISEKTSPDTQYF
.	TRBD1	TRBV30	15	TRBJ1-2	TGTGCCTGGAGTGTCGCCGGGACAGGGGGCTATGGCTACACCTTC	CAWSVAGTGGYGYTF
.	TRBD1	TRBV5-1	14	TRBJ1-4	TGCGCCAGCAGCTTGGGACAGGGGAGTGAAAAACTGTTTTTT	CASSLGQGSEKLFF
.	TRBD2	TRBV2	17	TRBJ2-7	TGTGCCAGCAGTGTAGAAGGGATCAGCGGGGGGGCTCGCGAGCAGTACTTC	CASSVEGISGGAREQYF
.	TRBD1	TRBV27	13	TRBJ2-1	TGTGCCAGCAGAAGACAGGGTGGCCATGAGCAGTTCTTC	CASRRQGGHEQFF
.	.	TRBV19	15	TRBJ2-5	TGTGCCAGTAGTATAGATCCTGCCCGTAAAGAGACCCAGTACTTC	CASSIDPARKETQYF
.	.	TRBV7-9	14	TRBJ2-2	TGTGCCAGCAGCTCGGGACACCTTAGGTGGGAGCTGTTTTTT	CASSSGHLRWELFF
.	.	TRBV11-1	14	TRBJ2-2	TGTGCCAGCAGCTTCTCGAGGAACACCGGGGAGCTGTTTTTT	CASSFSRNTGELFF
.	TRBD2	TRBV30	16	TRBJ2-3	TGTGCCTGGAGTCCTCCGCGAACGGGGGGGCAAGATACGCAGTATTTT	CAWSPPRTGGQDTQYF
.	TRBD2	TRBV6-4	15	TRBJ2-7	TGTGCCAGCAGTGCGCCCCGGAGCGGGAGTTACGAGCAGTACTTC	CASSAPRSGSYEQYF
.	.	TRBV28	16	TRBJ2-3	TGTGCCAGCAGTCCTCAGCGGGTCTGGTCTACGGATACGCAGTATTTT	CASSPQRVWSTDTQYF
.	TRBD2	TRBV19	16	TRBJ2-7	TGTGCCAGTAGTATAACTAGCGGGGGTTCCCCCTACGAGCAGTACTTC	CASSITSGGSPYEQYF
.	.	TRBV27	16	TRBJ1-6	TGTGCCAGCAGTAACAACGTACCCGGAGGAAATTCACCCCTCCACTTT	CASSNNVPGGNSPLHF
once	.	TRBV5-3	14	TRBJ1-1	TGTGCCAGAAGCACAAAAAAGGGCCAGGCAGAAGCTTTCTTT	CARSTKKGQAEAFF
.	TRBD1	TRBV4-1	16	TRBJ2-7	TGCGCCAGCAGCCAAGAAGGGAACAGGGGGAGGTACGAGCAGTACTTC	CASSQEGNRGRYEQYF
.	TRBD2	TRBV9	16	TRBJ2-5	TGTGCCAGCAGCCCGATTAGCGGGGGGGTAGGAGAGACCCAGTACTTC	CASSPISGGVGETQYF
.	.	TRBV15	13	TRBJ1-3	TGTGCCACCAGGACAGGTGCTGGAAACACCATATATTTT	CATRTGAGNTIYF
.	TRBD2	TRBV2	16	TRBJ2-5	TGTGCCAGCACCCGAAGCGGGGGATACCGACAAGAGACCCAGTACTTC	CASTRSGGYRQETQYF
.	TRBD1	TRBV4-1	16	TRBJ1-5	TGCGCCAGCAGCCAAGAGGCTGGGACAGGGGTACAGCCCCAGCATTTT	CASSQEAGTGVQPQHF
.	.	TRBV2	14	TRBJ1-1	TGTGCCAGCAGTGGTAGCAGGGGGAACACTGAAGCTTTCTTT	CASSGSRGNTEAFF
.	.	TRBV7-2	17	TRBJ2-7	TGTGCCAGCAGCTTAGTGGGTAGCGGTGGGTTTCGGGACGAGCAGTACTTC	CASSLVGSGGFRDEQYF
once	.	TRBV5-4	15	TRBJ1-2	TGTGCCAGCAGCTTGGTTGCCAGCCCTAACTATGGCTACACCTTC	CASSLVASPNYGYTF
.	TRBD1	TRBV7-3	13	TRBJ1-2	TGTGCCAGCAGCTCCGCAGGGGGCTTAGGCTACACCTTC	CASSSAGGLGYTF
.	TRBD1	TRBV27	15	TRBJ2-3	TGTGCCAGCAGTTTAATCGGGACAGGGACAGATACGCAGTATTTT	CASSLIGTGTDTQYF
.	.	TRBV10-3	13	TRBJ1-1	TGTGCCATCAAGGACGGGATGAACACTGAAGCTTTCTTT	CAIKDGMNTEAFF
.	.	TRBV7-2	14	TRBJ2-7	TGTGCCAGCAGCTTCCATTTATCGGCCTACGAGCAGTACTTC	CASSFHLSAYEQYF
.	TRBD2	TRBV18	17	TRBJ2-2	TGTGCCAGCTCACCCTGGACTAGCGGTTTGAACACCGGGGAGCTGTTTTTT	CASSPWTSGLNTGELFF
.	TRBD1	TRBV10-3	15	TRBJ2-3	TGTGCCATCAGTAAGACAGGGATCCGCACAGATACGCAGTATTTT	CAISKTGIRTDTQYF
.	TRBD2	TRBV5-5	18	TRBJ2-3	TGTGCCAGCAGCTTCCTAGCGGGAGGCCCTGCTAGCACAGATACGCAGTATTTT	CASSFLAGGPASTDTQYF
.	.	TRBV30	11	TRBJ2-3	TGTGCCTGGCTGGGAGGAAATACGCAGTATTTT	CAWLGGNTQYF
.	.	TRBV30	15	TRBJ1-4	TGTGCCTGGAGTGTAGCGGGGGCTGGGAGTGAAAAACTGTTTTTT	CAWSVAGAGSEKLFF
.	.	TRBV6-1	10	TRBJ2-7	TGTGCCAGCACTACCTACGAGCAGTACTTC	CASTTYEQYF
.	TRBD1	TRBV18	17	TRBJ1-1	TGTGCCAGCTCACCGTTAACAGGGGGCGGAATGAACACTGAAGCTTTCTTT	CASSPLTGGGMNTEAFF
.	.	TRBV5-1	12	TRBJ1-4	TGCGCCAGCAGCTTGAGGGGTGAAAAACTGTTTTTT	CASSLRGEKLFF
.	.	TRBV28	16	TRBJ2-1	TGTGCCAGCAGTTCCCCGGGCGGAACCTCCTACAATGAGCAGTTCTTC	CASSSPGGTSYNEQFF
.	TRBD2	TRBV9	16	TRBJ2-5	TGTGCCAGCAGCCCCAGTATAGCGGGGGGCCAAGAGACCCAGTACTTC	CASSPSIAGGQETQYF